The source of this TCR beta chain is a study of early T cells in non-severe SARS-CoV-2 infection listed by TCRdb under 2021. Context from the whole study: Because TCR sequencing relied on bulk RNA taken from unsorted whole blood, pairing of alpha and beta chains was not possible. Here is what the overall study found, with its caveats: VDJdb matching was skewed toward anti-spike CD8 responses, so virus-specific expansions were likely underestimated and private and CD4 specificities were missed.

This was a case-control study nested in a cohort of healthcare workers in London, UK, who had nasopharyngeal swab PCR tests and blood samples taken every week. Between 23 and 31 March 2020, the week of the UK lockdown, healthcare workers were enrolled and then followed up weekly for as long as 16 weeks. To note about this clonotype: Its cognate antigen has yet to be identified. Base qualities were left out, and no much larger clone turns up one base away.

Libraries were prepared through 5' RACE. TCRdb lists the instrument as NextSeq 500. In the TCR library protocol, unique molecular identifiers were attached to individual cDNA molecules to correct for PCR bias and sequencing error. Both TCR alpha and beta chains were sequenced, and tight co-correlation was observed between alpha and beta sequence abundances in each sample. As for the authors' bioinformatics: Decombinator V4 was used to perform V gene, J gene and CDR3 annotation of TCR sequences. Expanded TCRs were defined as changing significantly between any two time points under a Poisson model with p below 0.0001. Abundances of TCRs were expressed as counts per million after normalisation to the total number of TCRs sequenced in each sample. MAIT TCRs were defined by TRAV1-2 paired with TRAJ12, TRAJ20 or TRAJ33, and iNKT TCRs by TRAV10 paired with TRAJ18. VDJdb, accessed 1 November 2021, was searched for CMV, EBV and SARS-CoV-2 annotated TCRs, with TCRs annotated for multiple antigens excluded. TCRdb reprocessed the public reads (quality trimming at Q25 with fastp, clone calling with MiXCR) and kept in-frame beta chains. Each CDR3 protein appears once, grouped with its most common genes and DNA. What appears here as the V and J calls and clone size reflects TCRdb's work, not the paper's. This sample comprises around 76,000 distinct CDR3 sequences, approximately 15% of them detected only once. Together, the top ten hold approximately 4% of the sample.

The CDR3 contains 12 residues, cysteine and phenylalanine counted. The read is trimmed to its CDR3 DNA, 36 bases read in frame from base 1. According to the germline V gene, CDR1 reads KGHDR and CDR2 reads SFDVKD. Between the V and J ends, shortened by 5 bases and 2 bases respectively, the junction contains 5 bases. This material consisted of whole blood, taken at baseline. The sequence joins TRBV24-1 to TRBJ1-2; the D gene identity is not certain. This clonotype originated in an adult who was a healthcare worker with PCR-confirmed SARS-CoV-2 infection or an uninfected control (not recorded which). The nucleotide sequence is given as TGTGCCACCAGTGGAGGGAACTATGGCTACACCTTC. Its protein reads: CATSGGNYGYTF.